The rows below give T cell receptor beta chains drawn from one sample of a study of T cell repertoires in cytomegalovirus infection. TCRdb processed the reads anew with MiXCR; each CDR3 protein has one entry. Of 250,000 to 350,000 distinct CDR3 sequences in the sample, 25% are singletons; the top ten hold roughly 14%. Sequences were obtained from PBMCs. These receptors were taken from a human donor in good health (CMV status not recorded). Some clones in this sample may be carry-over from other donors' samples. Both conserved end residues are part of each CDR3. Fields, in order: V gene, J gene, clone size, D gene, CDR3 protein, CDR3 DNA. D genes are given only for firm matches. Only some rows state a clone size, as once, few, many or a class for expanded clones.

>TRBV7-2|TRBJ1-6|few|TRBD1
CASSGGDRGRSPLHF
TGTGCCAGCAGCGGAGGAGACAGGGGTCGGTCACCCCTCCACTTT
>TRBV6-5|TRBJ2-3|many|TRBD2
CASSSGRLAFTDTQYF
TGTGCCAGCAGTAGCGGGAGGCTCGCTTTCACAGATACGCAGTATTTT
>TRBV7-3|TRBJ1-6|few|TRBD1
CASSRGQENSPLHF
TGTGCCAGCAGTCGAGGACAGGAGAATTCACCCCTCCACTTT
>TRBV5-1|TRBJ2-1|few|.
CASSLAPWRSEQFF
TGCGCCAGCAGCTTGGCCCCCTGGAGGAGTGAGCAGTTCTTC
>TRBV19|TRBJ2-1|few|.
CASSMGQASPSFSYNEQFF
TGTGCCAGTAGTATGGGCCAGGCCTCACCCTCTTTCTCCTACAATGAGCAGTTCTTC
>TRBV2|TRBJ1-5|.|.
CATAKDGGNQPQHF
TGTGCCACAGCAAAGGACGGGGGAAATCAGCCCCAGCATTTT
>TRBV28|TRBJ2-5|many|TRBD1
CASSHARLDRVGETQYF
TGTGCCAGCAGCCACGCCCGACTGGACAGGGTTGGAGAGACCCAGTACTTC
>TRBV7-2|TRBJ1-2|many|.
CASHAGWDAYGYTF
TGTGCCAGCCACGCAGGGTGGGACGCCTATGGCTACACCTTC
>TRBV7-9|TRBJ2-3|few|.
CASSQSGTDTQYF
TGTGCCAGCAGCCAAAGCGGCACAGATACGCAGTATTTT
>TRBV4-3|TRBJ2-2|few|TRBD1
CASSQDWDRERGTGELFF
TGCGCCAGCAGCCAAGATTGGGACAGGGAACGCGGCACCGGGGAGCTGTTTTTT
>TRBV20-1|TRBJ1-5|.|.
CSAREPGQHIQHF
TGCAGTGCTAGAGAGCCGGGCCAGCACATTCAGCATTTT
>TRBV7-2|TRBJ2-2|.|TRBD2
CASTRGGGRANTGELFF
TGTGCCAGCACCCGGGGTGGCGGGAGGGCGAACACCGGGGAGCTGTTTTTT
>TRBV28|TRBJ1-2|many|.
CATKNLGNQYGYTF
TGTGCCACCAAAAACCTGGGCAACCAGTATGGCTACACCTTC
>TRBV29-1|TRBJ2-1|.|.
CSVEGAMYSYNEQFF
TGCAGCGTTGAAGGAGCCATGTATTCCTACAATGAGCAGTTCTTC
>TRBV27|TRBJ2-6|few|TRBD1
CASRQGASSGANVLTF
TGTGCCAGCAGACAGGGGGCGAGCTCTGGGGCCAACGTCCTGACTTTC
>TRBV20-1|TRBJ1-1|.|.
CSARVPATTEAFF
TGCAGTGCTAGAGTACCGGCAACCACTGAAGCTTTCTTT
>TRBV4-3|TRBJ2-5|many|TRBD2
CASSQERPLADWLYF
TGCGCCAGCAGCCAAGAAAGGCCCCTAGCGGATTGGCTGTACTTC
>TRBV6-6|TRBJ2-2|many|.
CASSYWPETGELFF
TGTGCCAGCAGTTATTGGCCTGAGACCGGGGAGCTGTTTTTT
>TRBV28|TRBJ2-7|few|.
CASSFSVGSRLVQYF
TGTGCCAGCAGTTTTTCTGTGGGCTCACGATTGGTGCAGTACTTC
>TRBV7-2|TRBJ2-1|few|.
CASSPRENEQFF
TGTGCCAGCAGCCCCCGCGAGAATGAGCAGTTCTTC
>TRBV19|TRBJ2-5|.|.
CASTPSGGGVGTQYF
TGTGCCAGCACACCAAGCGGTGGGGGAGTCGGGACCCAGTACTTC
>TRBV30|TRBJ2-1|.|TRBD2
CAWSGLAGKQFF
TGTGCCTGGAGTGGCCTAGCGGGGAAGCAGTTCTTC
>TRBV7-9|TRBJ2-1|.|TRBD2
CASSPGPSGNNEQFF
TGTGCCAGCAGCCCGGGGCCTAGCGGGAACAATGAGCAGTTCTTC
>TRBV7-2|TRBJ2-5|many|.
CASSLSGDEETQYF
TGTGCCAGCAGCTTATCAGGGGACGAAGAGACCCAGTACTTC
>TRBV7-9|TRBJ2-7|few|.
CASSVRQISYEQYF
TGTGCCAGCAGCGTCAGACAGATCTCCTACGAGCAGTACTTC
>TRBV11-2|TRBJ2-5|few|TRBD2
CASSLLAGNLQETQYF
TGTGCCAGCAGCTTACTAGCGGGAAACCTCCAAGAGACCCAGTACTTC
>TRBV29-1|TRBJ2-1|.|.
CSAGRQVREQFF
TGCAGCGCTGGGAGACAGGTCCGTGAGCAGTTCTTC
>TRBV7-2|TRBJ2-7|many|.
CASSLMGTYEQYF
TGTGCCAGCAGCTTAATGGGGACCTACGAGCAGTACTTC
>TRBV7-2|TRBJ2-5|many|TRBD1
CASSPGQIQETQYF
TGTGCCAGCAGCCCGGGACAGATTCAAGAGACCCAGTACTTC
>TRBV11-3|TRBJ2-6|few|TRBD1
CASSSNGQASGSGANVLTF
TGTGCCAGCAGCTCCAACGGACAGGCCTCCGGCTCTGGGGCCAACGTCCTGACTTTC
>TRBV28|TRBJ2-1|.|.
CATRLGVQYEQFF
TGTGCCACCCGACTAGGGGTACAATATGAGCAGTTCTTC
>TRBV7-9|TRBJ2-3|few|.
CASSSRRADTQYF
TGTGCCAGCAGCTCCCGCCGAGCAGATACGCAGTATTTT
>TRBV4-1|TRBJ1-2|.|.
CASSPEHLYGYTF
TGCGCCAGCAGCCCCGAACACCTCTATGGCTACACCTTC
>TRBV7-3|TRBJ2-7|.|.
CASSLDGSYEQYF
TGTGCCAGCAGCTTAGACGGCTCCTACGAGCAGTACTTC
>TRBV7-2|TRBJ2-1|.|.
CASSFPPGRGYNEQFF
TGTGCCAGCAGCTTCCCCCCTGGACGGGGCTACAATGAGCAGTTCTTC
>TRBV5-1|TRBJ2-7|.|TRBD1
CASRTQGAQYEQYF
TGCGCCAGCAGAACCCAGGGGGCGCAATACGAGCAGTACTTC
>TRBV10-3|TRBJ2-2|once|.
CGDFNNTGELFF
TGCGGGGATTTCAACAACACCGGGGAGCTGTTTTTT
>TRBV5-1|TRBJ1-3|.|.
CASSLDGSSGNTIYF
TGCGCCAGCAGCTTGGACGGAAGCTCTGGAAACACCATATATTTT
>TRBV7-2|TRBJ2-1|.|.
CASSFWGEQFF
TGTGCCAGCAGCTTTTGGGGCGAGCAGTTCTTC
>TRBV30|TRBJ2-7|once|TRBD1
CAWSQQGLPYEQYF
TGTGCCTGGAGTCAACAGGGGCTTCCCTACGAGCAGTACTTC
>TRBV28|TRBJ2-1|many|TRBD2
CASSSLAGGGAYNEQFF
TGTGCCAGCAGTTCACTAGCGGGAGGAGGCGCCTACAATGAGCAGTTCTTC
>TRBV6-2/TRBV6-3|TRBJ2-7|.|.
CASSYAGRRYEQYF
TGTGCCAGCAGTTACGCGGGACGGCGGTACGAGCAGTACTTC
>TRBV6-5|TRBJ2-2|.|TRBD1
CASSYVMPGQPTGELFF
TGTGCCAGCAGTTACGTAATGCCGGGACAGCCCACCGGGGAGCTGTTTTTT
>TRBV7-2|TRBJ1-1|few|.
CASSLGGPFEAFF
TGTGCCAGCAGCTTAGGAGGCCCATTCGAAGCTTTCTTT
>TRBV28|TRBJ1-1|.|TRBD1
CASSPGDRDVTEAFF
TGTGCCAGCAGTCCCGGGGACAGGGATGTCACTGAAGCTTTCTTT